This record concerns one T cell receptor beta chain sequence. Assay used: immunoSEQ multiplex PCR; TCRdb lists only in-frame clones, some missing. Of 88,000 or so clones listed, 79% are singletons. Germline V CDR1 and CDR2: SGHTA, FQGNSA. CDR3 length: 15 amino acids. Trimming shortened V by 0 bases and J by 1 base, and 8 bases separated the two germline ends. This entry belongs to a study of blood T cell repertoires in COVID-19. Study summary: Sources were T cells, B-cell-depleted T cells, or PBMCs; the material itself was cDNA or gDNA.

Sample: peripheral blood. This receptor was identified in a human donor in a cohort sampled during active COVID-19. The chain has TRBV7-2 and TRBJ2-3, with D perhaps matching TRBD2 (5 bases). Here the CDR3 reads CASSLARVGTDTQYF. As DNA, the CDR3 is TGTGCCAGCAGCTTAGCGAGGGTAGGCACAGATACGCAGTATTTT. Complete variable domain (other parts from reference TRBV7-2 and TRBJ2-3): GAGVSQSPSNKVTEKGKDVELRCDPISGHTALYWYRQSLGQGLEFLIYFQGNSAPDKSGLPSDRFSAERTGGSVSTLTIQRTQQEDSAVYLCASSLARVGTDTQYFGPGTRLTVL.